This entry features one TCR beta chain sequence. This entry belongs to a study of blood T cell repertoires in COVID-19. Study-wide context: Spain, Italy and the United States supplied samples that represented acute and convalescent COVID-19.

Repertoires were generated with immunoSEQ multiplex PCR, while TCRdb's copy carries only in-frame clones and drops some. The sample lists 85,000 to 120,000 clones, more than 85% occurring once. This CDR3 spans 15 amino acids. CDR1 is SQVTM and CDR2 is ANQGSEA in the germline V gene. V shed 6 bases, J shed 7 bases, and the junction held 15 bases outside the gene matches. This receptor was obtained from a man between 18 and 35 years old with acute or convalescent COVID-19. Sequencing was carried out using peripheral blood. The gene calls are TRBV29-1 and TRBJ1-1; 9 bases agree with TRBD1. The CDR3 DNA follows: TGCAGCGTGGTGACTGGGGGACAGGGTGTACATGAAGCTTTCTTT. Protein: CSVVTGGQGVHEAFF.